Sequencing of this T cell receptor beta chain was carried out in a study of blood T cell repertoires in COVID-19. Authors' methods: Estimates of nucleated cell counts were drawn from the amplification of reference gene primers. TCRdb's table, derived via immunoSEQ multiplex PCR, lists solely in-frame clones and lacks some. That table supplies the V and J calls and clone size; D and trimming were determined from the DNA. The top ten hold about 3.6% of the sample, which has about 260,000 clones, 85% to 90% seen once. This clone was recorded once. CDR3 length: 13 residues. Trimming removed 8 bases from V and 4 bases from J, with 14 bases in between. Germline-derived CDR1 and CDR2 are KGHSH and LQKENI.

The J gene is TRBJ1-2, the V gene TRBV18; the D gene is possibly TRBD1 (5 bases). The sequenced sample consisted of peripheral blood. The receptor's source is a man in his late teens or twenties with active or convalescent COVID-19. The CDR3 here is CASRPGEGYGYTF. The CDR3 DNA is TGTGCCAGCCGACCGGGGGAGGGCTATGGCTACACCTTC.